This note documents a single T cell receptor beta chain sequence. An input of 0.5 to 1 ug of RNA was subjected to reverse transcription using random hexamers. Each CDR3 protein gets one entry after TCRdb re-called the immunoSEQ multiplex PCR reads with MiXCR. The repertoire consists of 100,000 to 150,000 distinct CDR3 sequences, with about 96% occurring once and the leading ten covering roughly 0.11%. This CDR3 comprises 14 residues. Germline V gene lookup returns CDR1 SGHTA and CDR2 FQGNSA. V was clipped by 5 bases and J by 6 bases, with 14 bases between them. This sample was included in a study of CD8 T cells in Susac syndrome.

The sequencing sample was made of CD4+ T cells from PBMCs. The chain couples TRBV7-2 to TRBJ2-4; D remains ambiguous. The clonotype was recovered from a human donor in good health. The chain's CDR3 is CASSPPGLGNIQYF. CDR3 nucleotide sequence: TGTGCCAGCAGCCCGCCGGGTCTGGGAAACATTCAGTACTTC.